This T cell receptor beta chain appears in the sequencing data of a study of OX40 agonist ivuxolimab in advanced cancers. Study-level points and caveats: At 0.1 to 3.0 mg/kg and by week 6, CD4+ and CD8+ T cells in the blood had expanded clonally.

Method: immunoSEQ multiplex PCR; TCRdb's copy keeps in-frame clones and lacks some. The sample consists of over 70,000 clones, approximately 91% of them appearing once. The CDR3 contains 11 residues. V lost 6 bases and J lost 4, with 7 bases in between. The germline gives CDR1 SQVTM, CDR2 ANQGSEA. Note on this clone: Its antigen is not identified.

Sampled blood was obtained at baseline, cycle 4 day 1, and cycle 7 day 1. The sequence came from an adult with an advanced solid tumor such as melanoma, head and neck, liver or kidney cancer. Sequenced here: CD4+ or CD8+ T cells sorted from blood, sampled in a trial of the OX40 agonist ivuxolimab. The J gene is TRBJ2-1, the V gene TRBV29-1; D is unresolved. CDR3 amino acids: CSVVRYNEQFF. The CDR3 DNA reads TGCAGCGTGGTAAGGTACAATGAGCAGTTCTTC.